This T cell receptor (beta chain) is drawn from a study of T cells expressing NK-cell markers. Study information: Each TCR beta repertoire originated in sorted T cells that were CD3+CD56+NKG2C+, CD3+CD56+NKG2C- or CD3+CD56-NKG2C+.

Researchers built TCR beta cDNA using 5'RACE template switching with UMIs. TCRdb processed the 5' RACE reads again and assigns one entry to each CDR3 protein, with no DNA. Its clone listing holds 300,000 to 450,000 distinct CDR3 sequences. The V gene's germline CDR1 is MNHEY and CDR2 SMNVEV (reference sequence). The CDR3 length is 14 residues. As to this clonotype: Its target is not known.

The study, taken as a whole, reports: Once again these clonotypes came out on top in the CD3+CD56-NKG2C+ fraction of a few donors.

Sequencing was performed on blood T cells: a sorted CD56 or NKG2C T cell subset, CD4+ or CD8+ T cells, or bulk PBMC T cells (not recorded which). The V gene is TRBV27, the J gene TRBJ2-7. The clonotype originates from a man aged 18-75 years in good health. This CDR3 is CASSRNRIPYEQYF.